This record concerns one T cell receptor beta chain sequence. Its antigen is currently unknown. Germline assignment: CDR1 LNHDA and CDR2 SQIVND (reference sequence). The CDR3 loop spans 16 amino acids. V trimming: 6 bases; J trimming: 3 bases; junction bases outside the gene matches: 13. This specimen comes from a study of PD-1 blockade in classical Hodgkin lymphoma. Overall study context: Treatment was intravenous nivolumab, 3 mg/kg every 2 weeks, until progression.

Each and every patient relapsed after autologous stem cell transplantation, and patients got differing brentuximab vedotin exposure. The study, taken as a whole, reports: Excluded were patients who started nivolumab under 1 year after ASCT, a group that had lower diversity. As was reported, newly diagnosed patients showed lower baseline TCR diversity than healthy donors did.

Produced via immunoSEQ multiplex PCR; TCRdb's table is partial and in-frame only. The data show roughly 150,000 clones, around 73% seen once. Here the sequenced sample was peripheral blood mononuclear cells (PBMCs), taken before the second cycle of nivolumab. This sequence was found in a human donor with classical Hodgkin lymphoma. The chain links TRBV19 to TRBJ1-2; 7 bases line up with TRBD1. CDR3 residues: CASSPLQQGEDYGYTF. As DNA, the CDR3 is TGTGCCAGTAGCCCCCTCCAGCAGGGGGAGGACTATGGCTACACCTTC.